The TCR beta chain described here comes from a study of cytomegalovirus exposure and HLA in healthy donors. The germline V and J ends were trimmed by 4 bases and 8 bases, with 12 bases remaining between them. The CDR3 sequence is 13 residues long. The germline V gene has CDR1 MNHEY and CDR2 SMNVEV (reference sequence). The PCR used 60 Vbeta and 13 Jbeta primers. Method: immunoSEQ multiplex PCR; TCRdb's copy keeps in-frame clones and lacks some. The sample holds about 160,000 clones, 70% to 90% seen once. This clone was recorded only once. Its antigen remains unidentified. General study points: Some segments of the V type, notably TRBV6-2 and TRBV6-3, were excluded as indistinguishable. A few CMV-associated chains proved CMV antigen-specific in vitro.

The chain uses TRBV27 and TRBJ2-1, with no clear D. The receptor comes from a young woman in good health and CMV-seronegative. The sample taken for sequencing was PBMCs. The CDR3 DNA sequence: TGTGCCAGCAGTTGGGTACCCCTAGATGAGCAGTTCTTC. Its translation is CASSWVPLDEQFF.